Below, 21 T cell receptor beta chains from the same sample are listed, as sequenced in a study of T cells in Graves' hyperthyroidism and ophthalmopathy. Amplification targeted TCR beta CDR3 regions from RNA transcripts. The HTBI primer set was used in a first-round RT-PCR of the TCR CDR3. TCRdb itself ran the multiplex PCR reads through MiXCR, one entry per CDR3 protein. Of approximately 500,000 distinct CDR3 sequences in the sample, about 43% were seen once. Sequencing was done on a sample of peripheral blood or thyroid tissue (not recorded which). Receptors were obtained from a woman between 18 and 29 years old with Graves' hyperthyroidism.

This clonotype was recorded many times. This chain links TRBV12-3 or TRBV12-4 with TRBJ2-7, with 8 bases lining up with TRBD2. The CDR3 spans 14 residues. Trimming removed 2 bases from V and 9 bases from J; junction bases left unmatched: 9. The CDR3 region is CASSLSVSSGPQYF. The CDR3 coding sequence is TGTGCCAGCAGTTTATCGGTTTCTAGCGGGCCGCAGTACTTC.

This clonotype came up many times. The chain carries TRBV10-3 and TRBJ2-1; no clear D gene. Trimming shortened V by 3 bases and J by 2 bases, and 8 bases separated the two germline ends. CDR3 length: 14 residues. The germline V gene encodes CDR1 ENHRY and CDR2 SYGVKD. The CDR3 spells CAISEGAAYNEQFF. In DNA, the CDR3 is TGTGCCATCAGTGAAGGAGCAGCCTACAATGAGCAGTTCTTC.

The rearrangement links TRBV7-2 to TRBJ2-7; the match to TRBD2 covers 9 bases. The CDR3 runs to 16 residues. Germline CDR1 reads SGHTA; CDR2 reads FQGNSA. Trimming removed 6 bases from V and 4 bases from J; junction bases left unmatched: 13. The CDR3 sequence: CASSRLAGNERYEQYF. CDR3 DNA: TGTGCCAGCAGTCGCCTAGCGGGGAACGAACGATACGAGCAGTACTTC.

The CDR3 reads CASSLASPRPGSEKLFF. CDR3 sequence (DNA): TGTGCCAGCAGCTTAGCGTCCCCCAGGCCGGGGAGTGAAAAACTGTTTTTT. V and J are TRBV7-9 and TRBJ1-4; D is unclear. The CDR3 extends over 17 amino acids. V was cut by 0 bases and J by 7 bases, with 18 bases left in between. Germline assignment: CDR1 SEHNR and CDR2 FQNEAQ (reference sequence).

This clonotype appeared many times. V usage is TRBV20-1 and J usage is TRBJ2-7; TRBD1 matches at 7 bases. The germline V gene has CDR1 DFQATT and CDR2 SNEGSKA (reference sequence). The V and J ends lost 6 bases and 4 bases, in that order; junction bases with no gene match: 6. The CDR3 has 12 residues. The CDR3 coding sequence is TGCAGTGCCAGTGGACAGGCTTACGAGCAGTACTTC. This codes for CSASGQAYEQYF.

The V gene is TRBV7-6, the J gene TRBJ2-1, with TRBD2 identical over 11 bases. Germline CDR1 reads SGHVS; CDR2 reads FNYEAQ. The CDR3 spans 17 residues. V was clipped by 5 bases and J by 0 bases; unmatched bases: 6. The CDR3 sequence: CASSQGTSGSSYNEQFF. The CDR3 DNA sequence: TGTGCCAGCAGCCAGGGGACTAGCGGAAGCTCCTACAATGAGCAGTTCTTC. The full variable domain, rest sourced from reference TRBV7-6 and TRBJ2-1, is GAGVSQSPRYKVTKRGQDVALRCDPISGHVSLYWYRQALGQGPEFLTYFNYEAQQDKSGLPNDRFSAERPEGSISTLTIQRTEQRDSAMYRCASSQGTSGSSYNEQFFGPGTRLTVL.

The V and J genes are TRBV12-3 or TRBV12-4 and TRBJ2-5, with 10 bases lining up with TRBD1. V was pared by 6 bases and J by 2 bases, with 9 bases of the junction left unmatched. CDR3 length equals 16 residues. CDR3 sequence reads: CASRETGGGWQETQYF. The CDR3 DNA reads TGTGCCAGCAGAGAGACAGGGGGCGGCTGGCAAGAGACCCAGTACTTC.

The V and J genes are TRBV6-6 and TRBJ2-3; TRBD2 aligns across 8 bases. Germline assignment: CDR1 MNHNY and CDR2 SVGAGI (reference sequence). The CDR3 spans 14 residues. V was clipped by 2 bases and J by 6 bases; unmatched bases: 4. The CDR3 sequence: CASSYRSGGDTQYF. CDR3 DNA sequence: TGTGCCAGCAGTTACCGCTCGGGAGGGGATACGCAGTATTTT.

Ten or more counts support this clonotype. The rearrangement uses TRBV5-8 and TRBJ1-2, with 7 bases matching TRBD1. The germline V gene encodes CDR1 SGHTS and CDR2 YDEGEE. The CDR3 is made up of 14 amino acids. Germline trimming cut 3 bases from V and 10 bases from J; bases unmatched to any gene: 12. In nucleotides, the CDR3 is TGTGCCAGCAGCTCCGGGGCCGACAGGGACACCTACACCTTC. It yields the protein CASSSGADRDTYTF.

This sequence joins TRBV5-5 and TRBJ2-5; D is perhaps TRBD2 (5 bases). The CDR3 length is 17 residues. In germline, CDR1 is SGHKS, CDR2 YYEKEE (reference sequence). The germline V and J ends were trimmed by 2 bases and 5 bases, with 22 bases remaining between them. The DNA for the CDR3 is TGTGCCAGCAGCTTCTTCCCCGTTGGTTCGGGAAAGGAGACCCAGTACTTC. It yields the protein CASSFFPVGSGKETQYF.

The rearrangement uses TRBV27 and TRBJ1-1; D is unclear. CDR3 length equals 13 residues. Looked up from germline, CDR1 is MNHEY and CDR2 is SMNVEV (reference sequence). V gave up 5 bases and J gave up 0 bases, with 7 bases separating them. Written as DNA, the CDR3 is TGTGCCAGCAGTCAGTTCATGAACACTGAAGCTTTCTTT. Translating it yields CASSQFMNTEAFF.

The chain has TRBV2 and TRBJ2-7; 10 bases agree with TRBD1. Germline V lookup: CDR1 SNHLY, CDR2 FYNNEI. This CDR3 region has 13 residues. Trimming took 10 bases from V and 7 from J; bases not matched to a gene: 10. CDR3 DNA sequence: TGTGCCAATTCCGGGACAGGGGCGGATGAGCAGTACTTC. It codes for CANSGTGADEQYF.

The genes are TRBV7-3 and TRBJ1-1, with 9 bases fitting TRBD1. The CDR3 contains 17 residues. The germline V gene has CDR1 SGHTA and CDR2 FQGTGA. V was pared by 4 bases and J by 3 bases, with 12 bases of the junction left unmatched. CDR3 bases: TGTGCCAGCAGCTCCCTACCCACCGGGACAGGGCACACTGAAGCTTTCTTT. Its protein product is CASSSLPTGTGHTEAFF.

With respect to this clonotype: One junction end does not reproduce the germline sequence, and a read error may be involved. The chain combines TRBV29-1 with TRBJ1-5, with unresolved D. The CDR3 has 8 residues. Germline CDR1 and CDR2: SQVTM and ANQGSEA. The CDR3 DNA follows: TGCAGCGCCATAACCCGGGATTTT. Encoded protein: CSAITRDF.

The chain has TRBV7-3 and TRBJ2-5; TRBD1 matches at 8 bases. Germline CDR1 and CDR2: SGHTA and FQGTGA. V lost 6 bases and J lost 1; bases outside the gene matches: 7. The CDR3 loop spans 15 amino acids. This chain's CDR3 is CASSALGTGQETQYF. The CDR3 bases are TGTGCCAGCAGTGCCCTCGGGACAGGCCAAGAGACCCAGTACTTC.

This clonotype was detected a few times. The chain uses TRBV10-3 and TRBJ2-1; TRBD2 aligns across 7 bases. Germline V gives CDR1 ENHRY, CDR2 SYGVKD. V gave up 3 bases and J gave up 13 bases; unmatched junction bases: 12. CDR3 size: 14 residues. CDR3 bases: TGTGCCATCAGTGATTTAGAGCGGGAAATGAAACAGTTCTTC. It codes for CAISDLEREMKQFF.

The chain couples TRBV12-3 or TRBV12-4 to TRBJ1-1; no clear D. Trimming pared 5 bases from V and 4 bases from J, leaving 11 bases between. CDR3 length equals 13 residues. The DNA of the CDR3 is TGTGCCAGCAGTCCTGACTGGGGCACTGAAGCTTTCTTT. This gives the protein CASSPDWGTEAFF.

The chain recombines TRBV20-1 with TRBJ2-7; a weak D match, TRBD1 (6 bases). Germline V lookup: CDR1 DFQATT, CDR2 SNEGSKA (reference sequence). The CDR3 consists of 12 residues. V gave up 5 bases and J gave up 7 bases, with 15 bases separating them. The DNA of the CDR3 is TGCAGTGCTGGGACACTCTACAATGAGCAGTACTTC. Its translation is CSAGTLYNEQYF.

This clonotype was detected ten times or more. The chain carries TRBV20-1 and TRBJ1-1, with D uncertain. Germline V lookup: CDR1 DFQATT, CDR2 SNEGSKA (reference sequence). The CDR3 consists of 16 residues. V was pared by 0 bases and J by 2 bases, with 16 bases between. The chain's CDR3 is CSARDRRTVSNTEAFF. For the CDR3, the DNA is TGCAGTGCTAGAGATAGGCGGACGGTGAGTAACACTGAAGCTTTCTTT.

Here the CDR3 DNA reads TGTGCCAGCAGTTGGGGGGAGTTCCAGTACTTC. Translated: CASSWGEFQYF. The J gene is TRBJ2-5, the V gene TRBV12-3 or TRBV12-4; D is possibly TRBD2 (6 bases). The CDR3 is 11 residues long. V lost 4 bases and J 10 bases, leaving 10 bases between the germline ends.

This chain connects TRBV7-2 to TRBJ2-2; 9 nucleotides align to TRBD1. Per germline, CDR1 SGHTA and CDR2 FQGNSA. CDR3 size: 14 residues. Trimming took 1 base from V and 7 from J; bases not matched to a gene: 1. This chain's CDR3 is CASSLVTGGGELFF. The CDR3 nucleotides read TGTGCCAGCAGCTTAGTGACAGGGGGCGGGGAGCTGTTTTTT.